The 24 T cell receptor beta chains below come from one sample, sequenced in a study of T cell responses to AZD1222 COVID-19 vaccine. Generated by immunoSEQ multiplex PCR, the TCRdb table keeps only in-frame clones and is missing some. The sample gives 120,000 or so clones, 80% to 90% of which show up once; 7.5% to 8% is in the top ten. The starting material was peripheral blood, obtained on day 0 of AZD1222 vaccination. The source is an adult in good health.

The chain combines TRBV5-1 with TRBJ2-1; 8 nucleotides align to TRBD2. Per the germline V gene, CDR1 is SGHRS and CDR2 is YFSETQ. The CDR3 is made up of 16 amino acids. With V trimmed by 0 bases and J by 7 bases, 9 bases remained unmatched. The CDR3 reads CASSLATSGGQNEQFF. CDR3 bases: TGCGCCAGCAGCTTGGCCACAAGCGGGGGCCAGAATGAGCAGTTCTTC.

This chain uses TRBV5-8 with TRBJ2-7; D is ambiguous. The CDR3 runs 12 residues. CDR1 is SGHTS, CDR2 YDEGEE, per germline. V lost 4 bases and J lost 3, with 8 bases in between. This chain's CDR3 is CASSALYYEQYF. DNA for the CDR3: TGTGCCAGCAGCGCCCTCTACTACGAGCAGTACTTC.

The genes are TRBV29-1 and TRBJ1-1; D may be TRBD1 (5 bases). CDR3 length: 14 residues. Germline V lookup: CDR1 SQVTM, CDR2 ANQGSEA. V gave up 5 bases and J gave up 3 bases, with 16 bases separating them. CDR3 loop: CSVFQGFLDTEAFF. The CDR3 DNA sequence: TGCAGCGTTTTCCAGGGCTTCTTGGACACTGAAGCTTTCTTT.

The chain has TRBV11-1 and TRBJ2-7; 8 bases align to TRBD2. Germline assignment: CDR1 SGHAT and CDR2 FQDESV (reference sequence). Germline trimming cut 5 bases from V and 2 bases from J; bases unmatched to any gene: 2. The length of the CDR3 is 13 residues. The CDR3 DNA follows: TGTGCCAGCAGCCAAGCGGGGGCCTACGAGCAGTACTTC. Amino acid sequence: CASSQAGAYEQYF.

The V and J genes are TRBV5-1 and TRBJ1-1, with 8 bases aligning to TRBD1. CDR3 length: 15 amino acids. Looked up from germline, CDR1 is SGHRS and CDR2 is YFSETQ. V was pared by 4 bases and J by 7 bases, with 12 bases of the junction left unmatched. This chain's CDR3 is CASSEGTGWEGEAFF. DNA for the CDR3: TGCGCCAGCAGCGAGGGGACAGGATGGGAAGGTGAAGCTTTCTTT.

The chain has TRBV18 and TRBJ2-1, with D maybe TRBD1 (6 bases). V was trimmed by 4 bases and J by 5 bases, leaving 12 bases between them. Germline V CDR1 and CDR2: KGHSH, LQKENI. The CDR3 sequence is 14 residues long. The CDR3 DNA is TGTGCCAGCTCACTAACACGACAGGACAATGAGCAGTTCTTC. Its translation is CASSLTRQDNEQFF.

In this sample, this clone turned up once. The chain employs TRBV7-2 and TRBJ1-5; D is possibly TRBD1 (5 bases). Between the trimmed V and J ends, which lost 3 bases and 4 bases, there was a span of 7 bases. Per the germline V gene, CDR1 is SGHTA and CDR2 is FQGNSA. The CDR3 loop spans 13 amino acids. CDR3: CASSLQGNQPQHF. CDR3 DNA sequence: TGTGCCAGCAGCTTGCAGGGAAATCAGCCCCAGCATTTT. Combining the CDR3 with reference TRBV7-2 and TRBJ1-5 gives the whole variable domain GAGVSQSPSNKVTEKGKDVELRCDPISGHTALYWYRQSLGQGLEFLIYFQGNSAPDKSGLPSDRFSAERTGGSVSTLTIQRTQQEDSAVYLCASSLQGNQPQHFGDGTRLSIL.

This chain connects TRBV10-1 to TRBJ2-7; D not resolved. The CDR3 length is 14 residues. Trimming removed 4 bases from V and 6 bases from J, with 16 bases in between. CDR1 and CDR2 (germline): WNHNN, SYGVQD (reference sequence). The CDR3 nucleotides are TGCGCCAGCAGTGCTTCGGATACGTCTACCGAGCAGTACTTC. Protein sequence: CASSASDTSTEQYF.

The V gene is TRBV7-9, the J gene TRBJ2-7, with TRBD2 as a possible D gene (5 bases). Between the trimmed V and J ends, which lost 1 base and 6 bases, there was a span of 13 bases. The CDR3 covers 14 residues. CDR1 SEHNR and CDR2 FQNEAQ come from the germline V gene (reference sequence). CDR3 loop: CASSLGGAAGEQYF. The CDR3 nucleotides are TGTGCCAGCAGCTTAGGGGGAGCCGCTGGCGAGCAGTACTTC.

The rearrangement links TRBV2 to TRBJ2-7; TRBD2 matches at 8 bases. This CDR3 comprises 13 residues. CDR1 SNHLY and CDR2 FYNNEI come from the germline V gene. The junction had 11 bases not matched to a gene; V was cut back by 10 bases and J by 6 bases. CDR3 region: CATTGLELGEQYF. CDR3 sequence (DNA): TGTGCCACCACGGGACTAGAGCTCGGCGAGCAGTACTTC.

V gene TRBV5-4 combines with J gene TRBJ2-2; D unresolved. The CDR3 sequence is 15 residues long. Trimming left V 2 bases short and J 1 base short, with 9 bases between. From germline, CDR1 is SGHNT and CDR2 YYREEE (reference sequence). CDR3 sequence: CASSFRARNTGELFF. The CDR3 nucleotides read TGTGCCAGCAGCTTTAGGGCACGGAACACCGGGGAGCTGTTTTTT.

The count of this clone is one. V and J are TRBV4-1 and TRBJ2-5; D possibly corresponds to TRBD2 (6 bases). V lost 1 base, J lost 0 bases, and 9 bases lay in between. This CDR3 region has 15 residues. Germline values: CDR1 MGHRA, CDR2 YSYEKL. The chain's CDR3 is CASSQGWGDQETQYF. In nucleotides, the CDR3 is TGCGCCAGCAGCCAAGGATGGGGGGACCAAGAGACCCAGTACTTC.

J is TRBJ2-7 and V is TRBV10-1; a weak D match, TRBD2 (5 bases). Per germline, CDR1 WNHNN and CDR2 SYGVQD (reference sequence). CDR3 length: 14 residues. The ends were cut back, 3 bases at V and 7 bases at J, with 16 bases in the middle. CDR3 nucleotide sequence: TGCGCCAGCAGTGAAAAACTTAATACGGGGGAGCAGTACTTC. It specifies CASSEKLNTGEQYF.

The chain has TRBV6-5 and TRBJ1-4, with D unclear. This CDR3 is built from 16 residues. The germline V and J ends were trimmed by 0 bases and 8 bases, with 16 bases remaining between them. Per the germline V gene, CDR1 is MNHEY and CDR2 is SVGAGI. CDR3 amino acids: CASSYSRTSDVEKLFF. DNA of the CDR3: TGTGCCAGCAGTTACTCGCGGACTTCGGACGTGGAAAAACTGTTTTTT.

The gene calls are TRBV15 and TRBJ2-6, with D tentatively TRBD1 (7 bases). With 6 bases removed from V and 0 bases from J, the gap between germline ends came to 12 bases. Germline loops: CDR1 LNHNV, CDR2 YYDKDF (reference sequence). The CDR3 totals 16 residues. DNA for the CDR3: TGTGCCACCAGACAGGGGAGGATCTCTGGGGCCAACGTCCTGACTTTC. Its protein product is CATRQGRISGANVLTF. Full variable domain (remainder filled in from reference TRBV15 and TRBJ2-6): DAMVIQNPRYQVTQFGKPVTLSCSQTLNHNVMYWYQQKSSQAPKLLFHYYDKDFNNEADTPDNFQSRRPNTSFCFLDIRSPGLGDTAMYLCATRQGRISGANVLTFGAGSRLTVL.

The J gene is TRBJ2-3, the V gene TRBV3-1 (or the pseudogene TRBV3-2); 8 positions agree with TRBD2. Trimming at V came to 1 base and at J to 3 bases, leaving 0 bases not matched to a gene. The CDR3 is 14 residues long. The germline V gene encodes CDR1 LGHDT and CDR2 YNNKEL (reference sequence). The CDR3 sequence is CASSQGLATDTQYF. Here the CDR3 DNA reads TGTGCCAGCAGCCAAGGACTAGCGACAGATACGCAGTATTTT.

This clone is a singleton in its sample. The chain links TRBV5-1 to TRBJ1-1; 11 bases align to TRBD1. V lost 3 bases, J lost 2 bases, and 3 bases stayed unmatched. The length of the CDR3 is 15 residues. CDR1 and CDR2 from the germline V gene are SGHRS and YFSETQ. DNA of the CDR3: TGCGCCAGCAGCTGGGGGACAGGGGGTAACACTGAAGCTTTCTTT. Translating gives CASSWGTGGNTEAFF.

The V and J genes are TRBV27 and TRBJ2-7, with D possibly being TRBD2 (6 bases). The CDR3 totals 15 residues. Germline CDR1 MNHEY, CDR2 SMNVEV (reference sequence). The V and J ends lost 5 bases and 6 bases respectively, with 20 bases between them. The CDR3 region is CASSTSVGGDGEQYF. CDR3 coding DNA: TGTGCCAGCAGTACCAGCGTCGGAGGGGATGGCGAGCAGTACTTC.

This chain links TRBV6-4 with TRBJ2-3, with D perhaps being TRBD1 or TRBD2 (6 bases each). The germline V gene has CDR1 MRHNA and CDR2 SNTAGT. V shed 2 bases and J shed 2 bases, with 8 bases lying between them. CDR3 length equals 14 residues. CDR3 residues: CASSDRGDTDTQYF. In DNA, the CDR3 is TGTGCCAGCAGTGACAGGGGGGACACAGATACGCAGTATTTT.

The chain combines TRBV9 with TRBJ2-1, with 12 bases fitting TRBD2. This CDR3 is 16 amino acids long. V shed 3 bases, J shed 9 bases, and the junction held 10 bases outside the gene matches. CDR1 is SGDLS and CDR2 is YYNGEE in the germline V gene. The CDR3 region is CASSGRTSGTVGEQFF. CDR3 sequence (DNA): TGTGCCAGCAGCGGAAGGACTAGCGGGACCGTGGGTGAGCAGTTCTTC.

The J gene is TRBJ2-1, the V gene TRBV10-2; D is unresolved. The germline V gene has CDR1 WSHSY and CDR2 SAAADI. The CDR3 runs to 11 residues. The V and J ends lost 2 bases and 10 bases respectively, with 6 bases between them. CDR3 region: CASSELDEQFF. CDR3 nucleotide sequence: TGCGCCAGCAGTGAGCTGGACGAGCAGTTCTTC.

This rearrangement joins TRBV19 to TRBJ1-2; the D is unclear. The germline V and J ends were trimmed by 8 bases and 3 bases, with 13 bases remaining between them. The CDR3 contains 13 residues. Germline loops: CDR1 LNHDA, CDR2 SQIVND (reference sequence). CDR3 nucleotide sequence: TGTGCCAGTGTTGGGGAATCGGACTATGGCTACACCTTC. This codes for CASVGESDYGYTF.

The chain employs TRBV18 and TRBJ1-5; D is unclear. This CDR3 is 14 amino acids long. The germline gives CDR1 KGHSH, CDR2 LQKENI. The ends were cut back, 2 bases at V and 7 bases at J, with 12 bases in the middle. The CDR3 loop is CASSPEGGRQPQHF. In DNA, the CDR3 is TGTGCCAGCTCACCAGAAGGAGGGCGGCAGCCCCAGCATTTT.

The chain combines TRBV7-2 with TRBJ2-5; D unclear. The V end lost 2 bases, the J end lost 3 bases, and 13 bases lay between the germline ends. This CDR3 contains 15 residues. CDR1 is SGHTA, CDR2 FQGNSA, per germline. The CDR3 DNA sequence: TGTGCCAGCAGCTTAAGAGCCATGGGGAAAGAGACCCAGTACTTC. The encoded protein is CASSLRAMGKETQYF. Combining the CDR3 with reference TRBV7-2 and TRBJ2-5 gives the whole variable domain GAGVSQSPSNKVTEKGKDVELRCDPISGHTALYWYRQSLGQGLEFLIYFQGNSAPDKSGLPSDRFSAERTGGSVSTLTIQRTQQEDSAVYLCASSLRAMGKETQYFGPGTRLLVL.